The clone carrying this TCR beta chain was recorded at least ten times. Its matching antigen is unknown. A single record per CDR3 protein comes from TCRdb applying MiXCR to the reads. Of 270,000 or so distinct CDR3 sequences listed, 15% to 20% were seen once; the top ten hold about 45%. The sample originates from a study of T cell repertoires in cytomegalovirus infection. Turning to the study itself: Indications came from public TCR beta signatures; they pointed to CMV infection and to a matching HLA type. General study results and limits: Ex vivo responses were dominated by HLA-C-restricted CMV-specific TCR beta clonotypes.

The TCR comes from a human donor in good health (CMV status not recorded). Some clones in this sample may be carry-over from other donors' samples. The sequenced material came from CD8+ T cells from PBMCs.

The CDR3 bases are TGTGCCAGCAGTTTATACAGGGGTGGTTTCCAGCCCCAGCATTTT. Its translation: CASSLYRGGFQPQHF. The chain carries TRBV28 and TRBJ1-5; 7 positions agree with TRBD1. After removal of 1 base from V and 7 bases from J, the junction contained 7 bases not matched to a gene. The CDR3 totals 15 residues. Germline V gene data show CDR1 as MDHEN and CDR2 as SYDVKM.